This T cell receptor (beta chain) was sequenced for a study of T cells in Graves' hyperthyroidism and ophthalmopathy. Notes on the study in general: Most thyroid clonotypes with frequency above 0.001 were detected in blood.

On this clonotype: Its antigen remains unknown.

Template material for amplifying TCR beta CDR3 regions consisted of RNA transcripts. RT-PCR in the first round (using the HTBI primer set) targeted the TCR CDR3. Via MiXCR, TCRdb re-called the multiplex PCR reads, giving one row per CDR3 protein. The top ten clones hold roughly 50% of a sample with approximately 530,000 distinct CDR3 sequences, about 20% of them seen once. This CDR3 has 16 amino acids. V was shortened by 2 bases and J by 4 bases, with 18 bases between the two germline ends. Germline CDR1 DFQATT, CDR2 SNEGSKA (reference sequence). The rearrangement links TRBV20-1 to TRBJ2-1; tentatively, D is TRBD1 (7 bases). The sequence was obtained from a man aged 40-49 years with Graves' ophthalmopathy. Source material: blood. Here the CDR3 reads CSARTRGDHGYNEQFF. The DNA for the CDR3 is TGCAGTGCTAGAACCAGGGGGGATCACGGGTACAATGAGCAGTTCTTC.